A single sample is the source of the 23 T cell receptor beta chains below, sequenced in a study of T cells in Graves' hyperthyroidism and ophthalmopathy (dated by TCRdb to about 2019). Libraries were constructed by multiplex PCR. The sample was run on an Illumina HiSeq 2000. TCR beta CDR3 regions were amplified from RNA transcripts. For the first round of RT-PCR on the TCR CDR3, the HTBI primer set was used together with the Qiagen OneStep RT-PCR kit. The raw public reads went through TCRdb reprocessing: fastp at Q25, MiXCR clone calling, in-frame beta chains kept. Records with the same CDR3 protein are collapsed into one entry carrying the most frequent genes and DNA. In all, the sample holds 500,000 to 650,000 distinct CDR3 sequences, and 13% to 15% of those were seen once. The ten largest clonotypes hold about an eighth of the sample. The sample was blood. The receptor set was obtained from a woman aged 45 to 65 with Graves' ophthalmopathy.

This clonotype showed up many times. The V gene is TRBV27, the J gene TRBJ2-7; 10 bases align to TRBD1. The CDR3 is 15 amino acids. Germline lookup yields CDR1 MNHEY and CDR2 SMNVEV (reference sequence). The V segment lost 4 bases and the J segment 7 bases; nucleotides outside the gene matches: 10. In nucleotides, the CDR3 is TGTGCCAGCAGTTCAGCCGGGACAGGGGAAAGGGAGCAGTACTTC. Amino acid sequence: CASSSAGTGEREQYF.

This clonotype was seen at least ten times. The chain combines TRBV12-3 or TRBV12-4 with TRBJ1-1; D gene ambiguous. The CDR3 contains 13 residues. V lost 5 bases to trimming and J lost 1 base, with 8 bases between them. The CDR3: CASSIRRNTEAFF. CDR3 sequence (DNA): TGTGCCAGCAGTATTAGAAGGAACACTGAAGCTTTCTTT.

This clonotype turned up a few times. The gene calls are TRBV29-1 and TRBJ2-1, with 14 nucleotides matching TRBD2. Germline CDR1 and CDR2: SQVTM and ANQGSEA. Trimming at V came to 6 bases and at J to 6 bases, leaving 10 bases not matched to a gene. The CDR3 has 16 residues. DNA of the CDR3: TGCAGCGTGTCCGGGACTAGCGGGAGTCGAAGCAATGAGCAGTTCTTC. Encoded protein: CSVSGTSGSRSNEQFF.

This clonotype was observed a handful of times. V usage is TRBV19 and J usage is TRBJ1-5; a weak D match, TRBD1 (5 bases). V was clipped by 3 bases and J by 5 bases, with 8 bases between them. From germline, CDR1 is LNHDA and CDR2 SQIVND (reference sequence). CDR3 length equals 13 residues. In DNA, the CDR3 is TGTGCCAGTAGTATGGGGGATCATCAGCCCCAGCATTTT. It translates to CASSMGDHQPQHF.

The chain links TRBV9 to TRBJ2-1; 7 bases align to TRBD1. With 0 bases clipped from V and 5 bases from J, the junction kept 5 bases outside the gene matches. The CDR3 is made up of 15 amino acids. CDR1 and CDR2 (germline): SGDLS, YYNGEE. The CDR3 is CASSVVGQINNEQFF. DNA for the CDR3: TGTGCCAGCAGCGTAGTGGGACAGATAAACAATGAGCAGTTCTTC.

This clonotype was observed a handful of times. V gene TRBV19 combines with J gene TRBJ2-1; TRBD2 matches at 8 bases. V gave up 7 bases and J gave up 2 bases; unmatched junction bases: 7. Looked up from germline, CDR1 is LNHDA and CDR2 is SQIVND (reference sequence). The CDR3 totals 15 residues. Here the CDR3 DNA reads TGTGCCAGTAAGAAGCGGGGGACCACCTACAATGAGCAGTTCTTC. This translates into CASKKRGTTYNEQFF.

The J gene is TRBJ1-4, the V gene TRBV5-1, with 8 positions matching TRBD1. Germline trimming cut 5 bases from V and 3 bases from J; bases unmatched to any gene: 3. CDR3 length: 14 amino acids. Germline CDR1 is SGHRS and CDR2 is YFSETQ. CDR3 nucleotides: TGCGCCAGCAGGACAGGGGCGGCTAATGAAAAACTGTTTTTT. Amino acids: CASRTGAANEKLFF.

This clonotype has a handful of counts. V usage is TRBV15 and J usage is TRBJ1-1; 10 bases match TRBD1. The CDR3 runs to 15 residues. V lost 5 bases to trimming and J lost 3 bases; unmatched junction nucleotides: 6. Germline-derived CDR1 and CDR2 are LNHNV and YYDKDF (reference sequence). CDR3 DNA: TGTGCCACCAGCGGAAGCGACAGGGGGCACACTGAAGCTTTCTTT. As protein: CATSGSDRGHTEAFF.

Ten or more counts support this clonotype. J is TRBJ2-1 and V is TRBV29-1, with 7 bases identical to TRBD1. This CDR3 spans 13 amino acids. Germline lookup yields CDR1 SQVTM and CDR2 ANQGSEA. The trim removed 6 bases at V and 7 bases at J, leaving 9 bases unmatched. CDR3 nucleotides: TGCAGCGTAGGGACCGGGACAGAAAATGAGCAGTTCTTC. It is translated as CSVGTGTENEQFF.

CDR3 nucleotides: TGTGCCAGCAGCCACTTAACTCCCTCTATATATAGCACAGATACGCAGTATTTT. Translated, it gives CASSHLTPSIYSTDTQYF. The chain has TRBV14 and TRBJ2-3; D gene uncertain. V lost 3 bases and J 0 bases, leaving 19 bases between the germline ends. Germline V lookup: CDR1 SGHDN, CDR2 FVKESK. This CDR3 has 18 amino acids.

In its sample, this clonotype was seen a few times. The CDR3 here is CASSADRGLTGELFF. The DNA for the CDR3 is TGTGCCAGTAGTGCCGACAGGGGCCTCACCGGGGAGCTGTTTTTT. This chain connects TRBV19 to TRBJ2-2; 8 positions match TRBD1. With V trimmed by 5 bases and J by 4 bases, 6 bases remained unmatched. The CDR3 is 15 amino acids. CDR1 and CDR2 (germline): LNHDA, SQIVND (reference sequence).

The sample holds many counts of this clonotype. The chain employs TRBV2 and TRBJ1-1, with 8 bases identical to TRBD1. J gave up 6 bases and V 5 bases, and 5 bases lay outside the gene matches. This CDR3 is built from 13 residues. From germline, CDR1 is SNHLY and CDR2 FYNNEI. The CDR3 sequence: CASSNQGAAEAFF. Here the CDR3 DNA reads TGTGCCAGCAGTAACCAGGGGGCCGCTGAAGCTTTCTTT.

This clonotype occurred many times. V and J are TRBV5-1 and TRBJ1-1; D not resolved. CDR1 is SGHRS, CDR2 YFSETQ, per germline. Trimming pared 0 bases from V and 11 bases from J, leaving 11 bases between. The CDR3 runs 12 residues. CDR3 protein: CASSLDGDLAFF. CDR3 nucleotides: TGCGCCAGCAGCTTGGATGGGGATTTGGCTTTCTTT.

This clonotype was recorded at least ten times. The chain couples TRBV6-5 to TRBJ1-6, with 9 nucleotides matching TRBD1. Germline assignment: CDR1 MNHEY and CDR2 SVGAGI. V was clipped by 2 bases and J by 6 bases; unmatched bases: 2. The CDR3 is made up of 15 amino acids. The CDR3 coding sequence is TGTGCCAGCAGTTACGGGACAGGGAGTAATTCACCCCTCCACTTT. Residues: CASSYGTGSNSPLHF.

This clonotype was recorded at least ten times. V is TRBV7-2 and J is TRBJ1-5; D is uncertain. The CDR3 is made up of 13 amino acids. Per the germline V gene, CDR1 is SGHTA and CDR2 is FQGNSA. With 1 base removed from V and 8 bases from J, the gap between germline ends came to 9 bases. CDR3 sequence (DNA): TGTGCCAGCAGCTTAGGATCTGGCAAGCCCCAGCATTTT. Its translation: CASSLGSGKPQHF.

The chain's CDR3 is CASSQGLAGEVEQFF. The CDR3, as DNA: TGTGCCAGCAGCCAGGGACTAGCGGGAGAAGTTGAGCAGTTCTTC. The chain combines TRBV3-1 with TRBJ2-1, with TRBD2 matching 14 bases. Germline V gene sequence: CDR1 LGHDT, CDR2 YNNKEL (reference sequence). There are 15 residues in the CDR3. After removal of 3 bases from V and 9 bases from J, the junction contained 4 bases not matched to a gene.

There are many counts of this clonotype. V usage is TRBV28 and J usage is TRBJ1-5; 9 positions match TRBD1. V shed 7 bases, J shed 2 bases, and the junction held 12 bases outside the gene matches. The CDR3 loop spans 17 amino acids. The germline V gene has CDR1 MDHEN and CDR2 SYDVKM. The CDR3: CASISPGQGSGNQPQHF. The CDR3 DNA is TGTGCCAGCATATCTCCGGGACAGGGTTCAGGCAATCAGCCCCAGCATTTT.

This CDR3 reads CASSQAGTGAQPQHF. CDR3 coding DNA: TGCGCCAGCAGCCAAGCCGGGACAGGGGCTCAGCCCCAGCATTTT. V is TRBV4-1 and J is TRBJ1-5, with 10 bases identical to TRBD1. The CDR3 has 15 residues. Trimming removed 1 base from V and 6 bases from J; junction bases left unmatched: 3. Looked up from germline, CDR1 is MGHRA and CDR2 is YSYEKL.

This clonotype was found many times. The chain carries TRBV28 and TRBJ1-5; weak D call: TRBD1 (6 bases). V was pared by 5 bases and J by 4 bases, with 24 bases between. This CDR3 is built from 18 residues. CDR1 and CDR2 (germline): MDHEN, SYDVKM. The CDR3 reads CASSPYEGGGGGNQPQHF. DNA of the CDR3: TGTGCCAGCAGTCCTTATGAGGGAGGCGGGGGCGGGAATCAGCCCCAGCATTTT.

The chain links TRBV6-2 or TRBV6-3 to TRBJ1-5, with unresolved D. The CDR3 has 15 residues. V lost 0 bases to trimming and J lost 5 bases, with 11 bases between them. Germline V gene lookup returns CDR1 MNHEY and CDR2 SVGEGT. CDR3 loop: CASSYSDAYYQPQHF. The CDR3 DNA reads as TGTGCCAGCAGTTACTCGGACGCGTACTATCAGCCCCAGCATTTT.

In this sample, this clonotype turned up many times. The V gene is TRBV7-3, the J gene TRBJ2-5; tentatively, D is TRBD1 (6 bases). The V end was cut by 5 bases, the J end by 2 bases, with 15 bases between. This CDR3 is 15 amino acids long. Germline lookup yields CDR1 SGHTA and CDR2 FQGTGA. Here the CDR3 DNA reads TGTGCCAGCAGCGCTAACGGACAGATACAAGAGACCCAGTACTTC. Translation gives CASSANGQIQETQYF.

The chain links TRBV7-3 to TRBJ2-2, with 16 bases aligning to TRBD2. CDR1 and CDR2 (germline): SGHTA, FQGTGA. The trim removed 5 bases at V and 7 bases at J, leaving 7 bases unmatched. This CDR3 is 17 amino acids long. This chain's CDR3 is CASSPGGLAGGGGELFF. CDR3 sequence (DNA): TGTGCCAGCAGCCCCGGGGGACTAGCGGGAGGGGGCGGGGAGCTGTTTTTT.

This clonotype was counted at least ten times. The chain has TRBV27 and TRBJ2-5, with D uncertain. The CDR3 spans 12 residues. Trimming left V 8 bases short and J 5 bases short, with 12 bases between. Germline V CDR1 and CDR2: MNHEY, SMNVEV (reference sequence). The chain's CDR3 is CASASLGETQYF. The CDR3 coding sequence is TGTGCCAGCGCCTCCCTCGGGGAGACCCAGTACTTC.